The clone carrying this T cell receptor beta chain was detected a few times. This entry comes from a study of technical replicates of blood from a few donors. Germline loops: CDR1 SGHDT, CDR2 YYEEEE. The junction had 10 bases not matched to a gene; V was cut back by 3 bases and J by 6 bases. This CDR3 spans 15 amino acids. Using immunoSEQ multiplex PCR, the repertoire was profiled, and TCRdb retains in-frame clones only, with some absent. In the table there are approximately 70,000 clones, approximately 97% of which are singletons. The gene calls are TRBV5-6 and TRBJ2-3, with 7 positions matching TRBD2. The receptor was isolated from a human donor in good health. Material for sequencing was T cells isolated from PBMCs. CDR3 region: CASSSLAAGGDTQYF. CDR3 DNA: TGTGCCAGCAGCTCGCTAGCGGCCGGCGGGGATACGCAGTATTTT. Full variable domain (remainder filled in from reference TRBV5-6 and TRBJ2-3): DAGVTQSPTHLIKTRGQQVTLRCSPKSGHDTVSWYQQALGQGPQFIFQYYEEEERQRGNFPDRFSGHQFPNYSSELNVNALLLGDSALYLCASSSLAAGGDTQYFGPGTRLTVL.